The 22 T cell receptor beta chains below were found in one sample sequenced in a study of T cell responses to AZD1222 COVID-19 vaccine. The protocol was immunoSEQ multiplex PCR, while the TCRdb copy is restricted to in-frame clones and leaves out a portion. The sample includes under 70,000 clones, over 70% of them seen just once. Material: peripheral blood, obtained on day 0 of AZD1222 vaccination. The receptors shown here come from an adult in good health.

CDR3 nucleotides: TGTGCCGGCGGGCAGGGAGGGAATCAGCCCCAGCATTTT. Its protein is CAGGQGGNQPQHF. This chain joins TRBV2 and TRBJ1-5; maybe TRBD1 (5 bases). Deletions cut 11 bases from V and 4 bases from J, with 15 bases between. This CDR3 is 13 amino acids long. CDR1 and CDR2 (germline): SNHLY, FYNNEI. Using reference TRBV2 and TRBJ1-5 for the parts outside the CDR3, the full variable domain is EPEVTQTPSHQVTQMGQEVILRCVPISNHLYFYWYRQILGQKVEFLVSFYNNEISEKSEIFDDQFSVERPDGSNFTLKIRSTKLEDSAMYFCAGGQGGNQPQHFGDGTRLSIL.

The chain joins TRBV19 to TRBJ2-2, with D possibly matching TRBD2 (6 bases). Deletions cut 5 bases from V and 6 bases from J, with 16 bases between. There are 15 residues in the CDR3. Germline V gene sequence: CDR1 LNHDA, CDR2 SQIVND (reference sequence). The chain's CDR3 is CASSGGRPRAGELFF. CDR3 in DNA: TGTGCCAGTAGTGGGGGGAGACCGCGGGCCGGGGAGCTGTTTTTT.

This chain links TRBV28 with TRBJ1-1; TRBD1 is a possible D gene (6 bases). Per germline, CDR1 MDHEN and CDR2 SYDVKM. The V end was cut by 6 bases, the J end by 10 bases, with 21 bases between. The CDR3 runs to 14 residues. This CDR3 reads CASSSAQGRWGAFF. CDR3 DNA sequence: TGTGCCAGCAGCTCAGCACAGGGTAGGTGGGGAGCTTTCTTT.

Here the CDR3 reads CASSRRDPSSETQYF. Written as DNA, the CDR3 is TGTGCCAGCAGCCGCCGGGACCCCTCTTCTGAGACCCAGTACTTC. This rearrangement joins TRBV5-4 to TRBJ2-5, with D perhaps TRBD1 or TRBD2 (5 bases each). Per germline, CDR1 SGHNT and CDR2 YYREEE (reference sequence). This CDR3 has 15 amino acids. V was shortened by 4 bases and J by 5 bases, with 18 bases between the two germline ends. Full variable domain (outside the CDR3, taken from reference TRBV5-4 and TRBJ2-5): ETGVTQSPTHLIKTRGQQVTLRCSSQSGHNTVSWYQQALGQGPQFIFQYYREEENGRGNFPPRFSGLQFPNYSSELNVNALELDDSALYLCASSRRDPSSETQYFGPGTRLLVL.

CDR3 in DNA: TGTGCCAGCAGCTCAGGACTAGCGGGCCGCGAGCAGTTCTTC. Translating gives CASSSGLAGREQFF. The chain is built from TRBV11-3 and TRBJ2-1, with 11 bases lining up with TRBD2. This CDR3 is 14 amino acids long. V shed 4 bases, J shed 10 bases, and the junction held 6 bases outside the gene matches. The germline CDR1 and CDR2 sequences are SGHNT and YENEEA. The complete variable domain, with remaining parts taken from reference TRBV11-3 and TRBJ2-1, reads EAGVVQSPRYKIIEKKQPVAFWCNPISGHNTLYWYLQNLGQGPELLIRYENEEAVDDSQLPKDRFSAERLKGVDSTLKIQPAELGDSAVYLCASSSGLAGREQFFGPGTRLTVL.

The V call is TRBV9, the J call TRBJ2-6, with unresolved D. Germline loops: CDR1 SGDLS, CDR2 YYNGEE. Trimming removed 3 bases from V and 0 bases from J, with 7 bases in between. CDR3 length: 15 amino acids. Written as DNA, the CDR3 is TGTGCCAGCAGCGGACGGAACTCTGGGGCCAACGTCCTGACTTTC. This sequence encodes CASSGRNSGANVLTF. The variable domain in full, completed from reference TRBV9 and TRBJ2-6, reads DSGVTQTPKHLITATGQRVTLRCSPRSGDLSVYWYQQSLDQGLQFLIQYYNGEERAKGNILERFSAQQFPDLHSELNLSSLELGDSALYFCASSGRNSGANVLTFGAGSRLTVL.

Only a few counts were recorded for this clone. CDR3 amino acids: CASSPGAELRTEAFF. CDR3 nucleotide sequence: TGTGCCAGCAGCCCGGGAGCCGAACTCAGGACTGAAGCTTTCTTT. The chain combines TRBV9 with TRBJ1-1; D remains ambiguous. V shed 4 bases and J shed 5 bases, with 18 bases lying between them. Per germline, CDR1 SGDLS and CDR2 YYNGEE. The CDR3 covers 15 residues.

This sequence joins TRBV6-5 and TRBJ1-1; unclear D gene. Germline V gene data show CDR1 as MNHEY and CDR2 as SVGAGI. Trimming removed 7 bases at V and 4 bases at J, with 16 bases between. CDR3 length: 14 residues. The CDR3 DNA reads as TGTGCCAGCACCCTTTCGGGGTTTGGCACTGAAGCTTTCTTT. Its protein is CASTLSGFGTEAFF.

This rearrangement joins TRBV7-6 to TRBJ1-1; no definite D call. CDR3 length equals 14 residues. The ends were cut back, 1 base at V and 4 bases at J, with 10 bases in the middle. The germline CDR1 and CDR2 sequences are SGHVS and FNYEAQ. The chain's CDR3 is CASSLGGFATEAFF. CDR3 nucleotide sequence: TGTGCCAGCAGCTTAGGAGGGTTCGCCACTGAAGCTTTCTTT.

The CDR3 here is CAWSAQGLYAYGYTF. The CDR3 DNA reads as TGTGCCTGGTCCGCCCAGGGTCTCTACGCTTATGGCTACACCTTC. The chain links TRBV30 to TRBJ1-2; the D gene is possibly TRBD1 (5 bases). The CDR3 is 15 amino acids. The germline V gene encodes CDR1 GTSNPN and CDR2 SVGIG (reference sequence). Trimming took 5 bases from V and 5 from J, leaving 21 bases between them.

The chain links TRBV10-3 to TRBJ2-3; tentatively, D is TRBD1 or TRBD2 (6 bases each). The CDR3 runs to 15 residues. Trimming left V 6 bases short and J 4 bases short, with 17 bases between. The germline CDR1 and CDR2 sequences are ENHRY and SYGVKD. CDR3 loop: CAISAAEGVPDTQYF. Here the CDR3 DNA reads TGTGCCATCAGCGCAGCGGAGGGGGTCCCAGATACGCAGTATTTT.

The CDR3 region has the DNA TGTGCCAGCTCACCACGTCAGGACCCGGGGCAGGGTTCCAGCGAGCAGTACTTC. This sequence encodes CASSPRQDPGQGSSEQYF. V is TRBV18 and J is TRBJ2-7; either TRBD1 or TRBD2 may supply D (5 bases each). CDR1 KGHSH and CDR2 LQKENI come from the germline V gene. V gave up 1 base and J gave up 6 bases, with 25 bases separating them. This CDR3 comprises 18 residues.

The gene calls are TRBV6-5 and TRBJ2-5, with D tentatively TRBD2 (5 bases). The CDR3 has 14 residues. CDR1 is MNHEY, CDR2 SVGAGI, per germline. The germline V and J ends were trimmed by 6 bases and 2 bases, with 13 bases remaining between them. The CDR3 here is CASRRGGQQETQYF. CDR3 nucleotides: TGTGCCAGCAGACGAGGAGGCCAGCAAGAGACCCAGTACTTC.

This clone was seen once. The chain combines TRBV5-1 with TRBJ1-2; D possibly corresponds to TRBD1 (5 bases). Germline V gene lookup returns CDR1 SGHRS and CDR2 YFSETQ. The CDR3 extends over 12 amino acids. V was shortened by 0 bases and J by 6 bases, with 6 bases between the two germline ends. The CDR3 bases are TGCGCCAGCAGCTTGGGAGGGGATGGCTACACCTTC. This sequence encodes CASSLGGDGYTF.

This chain uses TRBV4-3 with TRBJ2-1; 7 bases match TRBD1. The CDR3 runs 13 residues. Germline V gives CDR1 LGHNA, CDR2 YSLEER. The trim removed 2 bases at V and 11 bases at J, leaving 6 bases unmatched. CDR3 sequence (DNA): TGCGCCAGCAGCCAAAACCGGGACAGACAGCAGTTCTTC. Translation gives CASSQNRDRQQFF.

This chain connects TRBV7-2 to TRBJ2-1, with no clear D. V was cut by 5 bases and J by 8 bases, with 13 bases left in between. Germline V gives CDR1 SGHTA, CDR2 FQGNSA. This CDR3 spans 13 amino acids. The CDR3 DNA reads as TGTGCCAGCAGCCTGACCGTGGACCATGAGCAGTTCTTC. Its translation is CASSLTVDHEQFF. Based on the CDR3 plus reference TRBV7-2 and TRBJ2-1, the full variable domain is GAGVSQSPSNKVTEKGKDVELRCDPISGHTALYWYRQSLGQGLEFLIYFQGNSAPDKSGLPSDRFSAERTGGSVSTLTIQRTQQEDSAVYLCASSLTVDHEQFFGPGTRLTVL.

This chain joins TRBV6-5 and TRBJ1-2; possible D gene TRBD1, 6 bases. The germline gives CDR1 MNHEY, CDR2 SVGAGI. The length of the CDR3 is 12 residues. V was cut by 8 bases and J by 8 bases, with 15 bases left in between. This CDR3 reads CASQGREGGYTF. DNA of the CDR3: TGTGCCAGCCAGGGGAGAGAGGGCGGCTACACCTTC.

J is TRBJ2-1 and V is TRBV4-2, with D maybe TRBD2 (6 bases). Germline CDR1 is LGHNA and CDR2 is YNFKEQ. The CDR3 is 13 amino acids. Trimming stripped 3 bases from V and 5 bases from J, with 8 bases between. The CDR3 loop is CASSHGGDNEQFF. The CDR3 coding sequence is TGTGCCAGCAGCCACGGGGGTGACAATGAGCAGTTCTTC.

This chain uses TRBV5-4 with TRBJ2-1; D is possibly TRBD1 (5 bases). Germline CDR1 SGHNT, CDR2 YYREEE (reference sequence). The CDR3 loop spans 16 amino acids. Trimming removed 4 bases at V and 0 bases at J, with 14 bases between. CDR3 coding DNA: TGTGCCAGCAGCCAACTGGGGCTAAGCTCCTACAATGAGCAGTTCTTC. Protein sequence: CASSQLGLSSYNEQFF.

The rearrangement uses TRBV7-7 and TRBJ1-2; TRBD1 is a possible D gene (5 bases). Looked up from germline, CDR1 is SSHAT and CDR2 is FNYEAQ (reference sequence). This CDR3 is built from 16 residues. Trimming stripped 4 bases from V and 8 bases from J, with 23 bases between. CDR3: CASSCPNPGPEEGYTF. CDR3 in DNA: TGTGCCAGCAGCTGTCCTAACCCGGGGCCGGAGGAGGGCTACACCTTC.

The V gene is TRBV11-1, the J gene TRBJ1-1; D not resolved. Trimming cost V 5 bases and J 10 bases, with 11 bases left between them. CDR1 is SGHAT and CDR2 is FQDESV in the germline V gene (reference sequence). This CDR3 comprises 11 residues. The CDR3 DNA sequence: TGTGCCAGCAGCGGCACGGCTGGAGCTTTCTTT. As protein: CASSGTAGAFF.

The DNA for the CDR3 is TGTGCCGTACCGACGTTTGCCGGCCGGGGTGGGTCACCTCAAGAGACCCAGTACTTC. It encodes CAVPTFAGRGGSPQETQYF. This chain joins TRBV18 and TRBJ2-5; D is perhaps TRBD2 (5 bases). Trimming removed 11 bases from V and 2 bases from J, with 33 bases in between. Germline CDR1 KGHSH, CDR2 LQKENI. The CDR3 sequence is 19 residues long.